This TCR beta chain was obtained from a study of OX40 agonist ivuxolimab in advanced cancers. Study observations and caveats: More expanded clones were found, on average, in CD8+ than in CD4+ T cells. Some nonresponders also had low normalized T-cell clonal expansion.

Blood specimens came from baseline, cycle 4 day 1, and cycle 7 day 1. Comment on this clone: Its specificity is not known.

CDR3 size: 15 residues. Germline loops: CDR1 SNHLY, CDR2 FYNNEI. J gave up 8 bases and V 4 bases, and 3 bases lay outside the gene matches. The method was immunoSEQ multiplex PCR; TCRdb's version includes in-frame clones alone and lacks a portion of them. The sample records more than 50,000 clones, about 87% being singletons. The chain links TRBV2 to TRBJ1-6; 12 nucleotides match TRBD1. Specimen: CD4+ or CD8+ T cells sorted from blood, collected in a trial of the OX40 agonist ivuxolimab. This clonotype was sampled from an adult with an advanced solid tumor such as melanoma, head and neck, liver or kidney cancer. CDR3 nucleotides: TGTGCCAGCAGTGGGGACAGGGGGCCGGATTCACCCCTCCACTTT. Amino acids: CASSGDRGPDSPLHF.